Shown below are 4 T cell receptor beta chains from a single sample sequenced in a study of response to subunit inactivated influenza vaccine. From the RT-PCR reads, TCRdb called clonotypes with MiXCR, one entry per CDR3 protein. Counted here are over 800,000 distinct CDR3 sequences, about 20% occurring once; the ten biggest clones make up roughly 10%. Sample: PBMCs from blood, taken roughly 5 days after vaccination. Receptors were obtained from a man in his fifties or sixties who received an inactivated influenza vaccine.

This rearrangement joins TRBV4-2 to TRBJ2-7; D gene uncertain. Trimming removed 1 base at V and 6 bases at J, with 4 bases between. The CDR3 has 11 amino acids. Per germline, CDR1 LGHNA and CDR2 YNFKEQ. The CDR3 here is CASSQAFEQYF. CDR3 coding DNA: TGTGCCAGCAGCCAAGCTTTCGAGCAGTACTTC.

The V and J genes are TRBV10-3 and TRBJ2-3; 14 bases fit TRBD2. Germline V lookup: CDR1 ENHRY, CDR2 SYGVKD. V lost 2 bases and J lost 4; bases outside the gene matches: 8. The CDR3 consists of 18 residues. Written as DNA, the CDR3 is TGTGCCATCAGTGAGGCCGGGACTAGCGGGAGTTTCGCAGATACGCAGTATTTT. Amino acids: CAISEAGTSGSFADTQYF.

This clonotype came up a few times. The rearrangement joins TRBV20-1 to TRBJ2-4, with 8 bases fitting TRBD1. Germline trimming cut 0 bases from V and 4 bases from J; bases unmatched to any gene: 5. Germline-derived CDR1 and CDR2 are DFQATT and SNEGSKA (reference sequence). The CDR3 totals 15 residues. The CDR3 region is CSARDLTGGKNIQYF. The CDR3 nucleotides read TGCAGTGCTAGAGACTTAACAGGGGGGAAAAACATTCAGTACTTC.

The V call is TRBV2, the J call TRBJ2-3; a weak D match, TRBD2 (6 bases). Germline CDR1 reads SNHLY; CDR2 reads FYNNEI. The CDR3 is made up of 17 amino acids. The V and J ends lost 0 bases and 3 bases respectively, with 16 bases between them. DNA for the CDR3: TGTGCCAGCAGTGAAGCCATGCACGGGGGACGAACAGATACGCAGTATTTT. The encoded protein is CASSEAMHGGRTDTQYF.